Included here is one T cell receptor beta chain sequence, with context. The antigen remains unidentified. From germline, CDR1 is SGHRS and CDR2 YFSETQ. Trimming removed 1 base from V and 3 bases from J, with 11 bases in between. CDR3 size: 15 residues. This sample is drawn from a study of cytomegalovirus exposure and HLA in healthy donors. Turning to the study itself: There were 65 million to 85 million unique TCRs (from HLA-typed donors) in an early data release.

Whole-study results and caveats: Across all donors, roughly uniform sequencing depth was an assumption of the presence/absence analyses. Apparent HLA restriction characterized most CMV-associated TCR beta chains in a later analysis. As a later analysis revealed, the rate of TCR association differed by HLA locus, with DRB1 most and HLA-C fewest.

It was with 60 Vbeta and 13 Jbeta primers that the PCR ran. Repertoires were generated with immunoSEQ multiplex PCR, while TCRdb's copy carries only in-frame clones and drops some. The sample holds 150,000 to 200,000 clones, 77% seen once. The V call is TRBV5-1, the J call TRBJ1-5; D is possibly TRBD1 (6 bases). Sequencing input: PBMCs. This receptor was taken from a woman aged 25 to 39 in good health and CMV-seronegative. The CDR3 coding sequence is TGCGCCAGCAGCTTGTACGGGGGGCACAATCAGCCCCAGCATTTT. As protein: CASSLYGGHNQPQHF.